Shown below are 3 T cell receptor beta chains from a single sample sequenced in a study of T cell responses to AZD1222 COVID-19 vaccine. The protocol was immunoSEQ multiplex PCR, while the TCRdb copy is restricted to in-frame clones and leaves out a portion. The sample records about 72,000 clones, roughly nine tenths being singletons. The sample here was peripheral blood, taken 28 days after the second AZD1222 dose. Receptors were obtained from an adult who received the AZD1222 COVID-19 vaccine.

The chain has TRBV10-3 and TRBJ2-7, with 9 bases fitting TRBD1. This CDR3 has 13 residues. Germline loops: CDR1 ENHRY, CDR2 SYGVKD. With 8 bases clipped from V and 0 bases from J, the junction kept 2 bases outside the gene matches. The CDR3 region is CAIGTGSSYEQYF. In DNA, the CDR3 is TGTGCCATCGGGACAGGGAGCTCCTACGAGCAGTACTTC.

J is TRBJ1-1 and V is TRBV19; D is ambiguous. Germline lookup yields CDR1 LNHDA and CDR2 SQIVND (reference sequence). Deletions cut 4 bases from V and 8 bases from J, with 8 bases between. The CDR3 is 11 residues long. The CDR3 DNA reads as TGTGCCAGTAGTACGGCAGCCGAAGCTTTCTTT. It translates to CASSTAAEAFF.

The chain carries TRBV12-5 and TRBJ2-1; D ambiguous. Per the germline V gene, CDR1 is LGHNT and CDR2 is FRNRAP. V lost 0 bases and J lost 9, with 24 bases in between. There are 18 residues in the CDR3. CDR3 bases: TGTGCTAGTGGTTTGGTACATCTTCCTAGTTTCGTTCTTGGTGAGCAGTTCTTC. As protein: CASGLVHLPSFVLGEQFF.